This TCR beta chain was profiled in a study of cytomegalovirus exposure and HLA in healthy donors. Study-wide results and caveats: Available immune exposure information covered CMV serostatus only. Most TCR sequences were uncommon, yet certain public TCRs appeared in many donors.

This CDR3 has 13 amino acids. In germline, CDR1 is SNHLY, CDR2 FYNNEI. 13 Jbeta primers and 60 Vbeta primers were used for the PCR. Using immunoSEQ multiplex PCR, the repertoire was profiled, and TCRdb retains in-frame clones only, with some absent. The sample data list 31,000 or so clones. According to its frequency, this clone is medium-sized. Its specificity is not known. Compared with germline, one end of the junction differs, possibly owing to a read error. The chain carries TRBV2 and TRBJ2-1; 7 nucleotides align to TRBD2. This TCR came from a female donor in good health and CMV-seronegative. The material sequenced was PBMCs. CDR3 bases: TGCACAGCGGCCAGCGGGGAGTACAATGAGCAGTTCTTC. This encodes CTAASGEYNEQFF.